This T cell receptor beta chain was sequenced in a study of T cell responses to AZD1222 COVID-19 vaccine. Germline lookup yields CDR1 SGHNT and CDR2 YYREEE (reference sequence). This CDR3 region has 15 residues. The V gene end was trimmed by 0 bases and the J gene end by 6 bases; junction bases not matched to a gene: 6. As for this clone: Its cognate antigen is unknown.

Findings of the study overall: Donors skewed white British and female; clonal diversity was possibly underestimated. Per reports, nearly half of all spike-specific TCRs target regions that are unmutated in variants.

Sequencing used immunoSEQ multiplex PCR; TCRdb keeps in-frame clones, though not all of them. The sample consists of about 180,000 clones, around 94% of them appearing once. The V and J genes are TRBV5-4 and TRBJ2-4; 7 bases align to TRBD2. The sample in question was peripheral blood, obtained on day 0 of AZD1222 vaccination. The source of this sequence is an adult in good health. As DNA, the CDR3 is TGTGCCAGCAGCTTGGCCGGGGGAGGGTCAAACATTCAGTACTTC. It yields the protein CASSLAGGGSNIQYF.